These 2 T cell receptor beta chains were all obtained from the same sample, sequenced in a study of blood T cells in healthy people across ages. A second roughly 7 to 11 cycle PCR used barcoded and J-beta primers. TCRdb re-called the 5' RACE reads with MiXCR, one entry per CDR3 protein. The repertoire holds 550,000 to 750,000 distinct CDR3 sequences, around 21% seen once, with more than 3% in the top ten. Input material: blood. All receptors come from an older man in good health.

CDR3 sequence reads: CSATSFNEQFF. In DNA, the CDR3 is TGCAGTGCCACTAGTTTCAATGAGCAGTTCTTC. The chain combines TRBV20-1 with TRBJ2-1; a possible D gene is TRBD2 (5 bases). Germline V gene lookup returns CDR1 DFQATT and CDR2 SNEGSKA (reference sequence). Deletions cut 6 bases from V and 6 bases from J, with 9 bases between. The CDR3 totals 11 residues.

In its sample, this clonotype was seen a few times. DNA for the CDR3: TGTGCCAGCAGCCAGTCAGCGTCCTCCTACGAGCAGTACTTC. It yields the protein CASSQSASSYEQYF. The chain uses TRBV3-1 and TRBJ2-7; D gene uncertain. The germline V gene encodes CDR1 LGHDT and CDR2 YNNKEL (reference sequence). The CDR3 runs 14 residues. The V gene lost 3 bases and the J gene lost 0 bases, with 9 bases spanning the gap.